Listed below are T cell receptor beta chains from one sample, sequenced in a study of patients and donors after allogeneic stem cell transplantation. TCRdb called the RT-PCR reads again in MiXCR, with one record for every CDR3 protein. Of some 960,000 distinct CDR3 sequences listed, about a sixth are singletons. Material for sequencing was blood, either unsorted or a sorted T cell fraction (not recorded which). The receptors were sampled from a human donor who was either an allogeneic HSCT recipient or a stem cell or donor lymphocyte infusion donor (not recorded which). It is not recorded whose cells these are; they may come from a transplant donor. Both conserved end residues are part of each CDR3. The D gene is left open where the match is weak. The size entry is marked missing in some rows and otherwise reads once, few, many or a size class.

cdr3_aa cdr3_nt clone_size d_call v_call cdr3_length j_call
CASSLEGYEQFF TGTGCCAGCAGCTTAGAGGGATATGAGCAGTTCTTC many - TRBV7-2 12 TRBJ2-1
CASSSLPDSDTIYF TGTGCCAGCAGCTCCCTCCCGGACTCTGACACCATATATTTT - - TRBV13 14 TRBJ1-3
CSASRAGGPSYNEQFF TGCAGTGCTAGCAGGGCGGGGGGGCCTTCCTACAATGAGCAGTTCTTC - TRBD2 TRBV20-1 16 TRBJ2-1
CASSWMTADREQYF TGTGCCAGCAGTTGGATGACAGCGGATCGCGAGCAGTACTTC few - TRBV7-8 14 TRBJ2-7
CASSLAQTGGRGAFF TGTGCCAGCAGCTTAGCCCAGACAGGGGGCAGAGGAGCTTTCTTT few TRBD1 TRBV7-9 15 TRBJ1-1
CASSSGPPPDTQYF TGTGCCAGCAGTTCCGGGCCACCCCCAGATACGCAGTATTTT - - TRBV2 14 TRBJ2-3
CASSQEPNEQFF TGTGCCAGCAGCCAAGAGCCCAATGAGCAGTTCTTC many - TRBV4-2 12 TRBJ2-1
CASSLSSLQGSFDEQYF TGTGCCAGCAGTTTATCAAGCTTACAGGGAAGTTTCGACGAGCAGTACTTC - - TRBV27 17 TRBJ2-7
CAWRGPPNTEAFF TGTGCCTGGAGGGGACCTCCGAACACTGAAGCTTTCTTT few - TRBV30 13 TRBJ1-1
CSVALMGASSYNEQFF TGCAGCGTTGCCCTAATGGGGGCCAGCTCCTACAATGAGCAGTTCTTC few - TRBV29-1 16 TRBJ2-1
CSARDRGIFDEQFF TGCAGCGCCCGGGACAGGGGTATCTTCGATGAGCAGTTCTTC - TRBD1 TRBV29-1 14 TRBJ2-1
CSAFDRVREKLFF TGCAGTGCTTTCGACAGGGTGAGGGAAAAACTGTTTTTT - TRBD1 TRBV20-1 13 TRBJ1-4
CASSLGGTSGRSTGELFF TGTGCCAGCAGCTTAGGGGGGACTAGCGGCCGGAGCACCGGGGAGCTGTTTTTT few TRBD2 TRBV11-1 18 TRBJ2-2
CASSRGEGYNEQFF TGTGCCAGCAGTCGGGGCGAGGGATACAATGAGCAGTTCTTC few - TRBV3-1 14 TRBJ2-1
CASSQQSGGALFF TGTGCCAGCAGCCAGCAGAGCGGGGGGGCCCTGTTCTTC - TRBD2 TRBV4-2 13 TRBJ2-1
CSATQLGMVTGDSYEQYF TGCAGTGCTACCCAACTAGGGATGGTGACAGGGGACTCCTACGAGCAGTACTTC - TRBD1 TRBV20-1 18 TRBJ2-7
CASIIRDRAFF TGTGCCAGCATCATTCGAGACAGGGCTTTCTTT many - TRBV12-3/TRBV12-4 11 TRBJ1-1
CASSLQTGGGETQYF TGCGCCAGCAGCTTGCAGACAGGGGGCGGGGAGACCCAGTACTTC - TRBD1 TRBV5-1 15 TRBJ2-5
CASSLSRGGPDTQYF TGTGCCAGCAGCTTGTCCAGAGGCGGACCAGATACGCAGTATTTT - - TRBV7-3 15 TRBJ2-3
CASRGTYNSPLHF TGTGCCAGCCGGGGAACCTATAATTCACCCCTCCACTTT - - TRBV2 13 TRBJ1-6
CASKKDREGRHNEQFF TGTGCCAGCAAGAAAGACCGGGAGGGCCGCCACAATGAGCAGTTCTTC - TRBD2 TRBV11-3 16 TRBJ2-1
CSANRGDTEAFF TGCAGCGCCAATCGCGGGGACACTGAAGCTTTCTTT few - TRBV29-1 12 TRBJ1-1
CASVLGDGAFF TGTGCCAGCGTACTCGGGGACGGGGCTTTCTTT - - TRBV6-5 11 TRBJ1-1
CASSFGNRIYGYTF TGTGCCAGCAGTTTTGGGAATAGGATCTATGGCTACACCTTC few - TRBV6-5 14 TRBJ1-2
CASSTLQGEQYF TGTGCCAGTAGTACCTTACAGGGGGAGCAGTACTTC few TRBD1 TRBV19 12 TRBJ2-7
CASRRSGTTDTQYF TGTGCCAGCAGACGATCAGGGACCACAGATACGCAGTATTTT few - TRBV12-3/TRBV12-4 14 TRBJ2-3
CASSGDYGTGLNEQFF TGTGCCAGCAGTGGAGATTACGGGACGGGACTCAATGAGCAGTTCTTC - - TRBV6-1 16 TRBJ2-1
CASGTGDSPLHF TGTGCCAGCGGGACAGGAGATTCACCCCTCCACTTT few TRBD1 TRBV2 12 TRBJ1-6